Listed below are T cell receptor beta chains from one sample, sequenced in a study of blood T cell repertoires in COVID-19. Clones were read by immunoSEQ multiplex PCR, and TCRdb kept only the in-frame ones, dropping some. This table holds fewer than 250,000 clones, 88% found once. Source material: peripheral blood. The receptors here all came from a man between 65 and 85 years old with acute or convalescent COVID-19. CDR3s include the opening cysteine and the closing phenylalanine or tryptophan. D genes are given only for firm matches. Clone size is shown for a subset of rows, as once, few, many or a class of expanded clone.

V gene: TRBV24-1; J gene: TRBJ2-3; clone size: -; D gene: TRBD2; CDR3 protein: CATSGPPGRGWSDTQYF; CDR3 DNA: TGTGCCACCAGTGGTCCCCCCGGGAGGGGGTGGTCAGATACGCAGTATTTT
V gene: TRBV6-2/TRBV6-3; J gene: TRBJ2-7; clone size: few; D gene: TRBD2; CDR3 protein: CASSSTRLADKYF; CDR3 DNA: TGTGCCAGCAGCTCCACTCGACTAGCGGACAAGTACTTC
V gene: TRBV2; J gene: TRBJ2-1; clone size: -; D gene: TRBD1; CDR3 protein: CASRPGQGGGEQFF; CDR3 DNA: TGTGCCAGCAGACCTGGACAGGGGGGAGGTGAGCAGTTCTTC
V gene: TRBV18; J gene: TRBJ2-1; clone size: -; D gene: -; CDR3 protein: CASSRGREVHEQFF; CDR3 DNA: TGTGCCAGCTCACGAGGCAGGGAAGTGCATGAGCAGTTCTTC
V gene: TRBV5-6; J gene: TRBJ2-1; clone size: -; D gene: TRBD2; CDR3 protein: CASSLEASGYNEQFF; CDR3 DNA: TGTGCCAGCAGCTTGGAAGCTAGCGGATACAATGAGCAGTTCTTC
V gene: TRBV6-5; J gene: TRBJ2-7; clone size: -; D gene: TRBD1; CDR3 protein: CASSYSPGTGFNEQYF; CDR3 DNA: TGTGCCAGCAGTTACTCTCCCGGGACAGGGTTCAACGAGCAGTACTTC
V gene: TRBV6-5; J gene: TRBJ1-2; clone size: -; D gene: -; CDR3 protein: CASSYLFKAGVGGYTF; CDR3 DNA: TGTGCCAGCAGTTACCTCTTTAAGGCCGGGGTCGGAGGCTACACCTTC
V gene: TRBV29-1; J gene: TRBJ2-1; clone size: -; D gene: -; CDR3 protein: CSVEMVSGNEQFF; CDR3 DNA: TGCAGCGTTGAAATGGTTAGCGGAAATGAGCAGTTCTTC
V gene: TRBV6-5; J gene: TRBJ2-2; clone size: -; D gene: -; CDR3 protein: CATQQGFTGELFF; CDR3 DNA: TGTGCCACACAACAGGGTTTCACCGGGGAGCTGTTTTTT
V gene: TRBV11-3; J gene: TRBJ2-7; clone size: -; D gene: -; CDR3 protein: CASSLDRDYEQYF; CDR3 DNA: TGTGCCAGCAGCTTAGACAGGGATTACGAGCAGTACTTC
V gene: TRBV4-2; J gene: TRBJ2-4; clone size: -; D gene: TRBD2; CDR3 protein: CASSPAAGDIQYF; CDR3 DNA: TGTGCCAGCAGCCCCGCGGCGGGGGACATTCAGTACTTC
V gene: TRBV5-5; J gene: TRBJ2-7; clone size: -; D gene: -; CDR3 protein: CASSLVAGLEQYF; CDR3 DNA: TGTGCCAGCAGCTTGGTTGCAGGGCTCGAGCAGTACTTC
V gene: TRBV11-2; J gene: TRBJ1-5; clone size: once; D gene: TRBD1; CDR3 protein: CASSSTGGNQPQHF; CDR3 DNA: TGTGCCAGCAGCTCGACAGGGGGCAATCAGCCCCAGCATTTT
V gene: TRBV5-4; J gene: TRBJ2-7; clone size: -; D gene: TRBD1; CDR3 protein: CASSLPGQGDYEQYF; CDR3 DNA: TGTGCCAGCAGCTTGCCAGGACAGGGCGACTACGAGCAGTACTTC
V gene: TRBV27; J gene: TRBJ2-7; clone size: -; D gene: -; CDR3 protein: CASSLFRGSSYEQYF; CDR3 DNA: TGTGCCAGCAGTTTATTTCGGGGGAGCTCCTACGAGCAGTACTTC
V gene: TRBV7-3; J gene: TRBJ2-5; clone size: -; D gene: TRBD2; CDR3 protein: CASSLGGAGGLETQYF; CDR3 DNA: TGTGCCAGCAGCTTAGGTGGAGCGGGAGGATTGGAGACCCAGTACTTC
V gene: TRBV6-5; J gene: TRBJ1-1; clone size: -; D gene: TRBD1; CDR3 protein: CASSRDSYTEAFF; CDR3 DNA: TGTGCCAGCAGTCGGGACAGTTACACTGAAGCTTTCTTT
V gene: TRBV27; J gene: TRBJ2-3; clone size: -; D gene: TRBD1; CDR3 protein: CASRTTGAQTQYF; CDR3 DNA: TGTGCCAGCAGGACGACAGGGGCCCAAACGCAGTATTTT
V gene: TRBV28; J gene: TRBJ2-7; clone size: -; D gene: -; CDR3 protein: CASIQGTVSYEQYF; CDR3 DNA: TGTGCCAGCATCCAGGGCACAGTTTCCTACGAGCAGTACTTC
V gene: TRBV6-5; J gene: TRBJ1-2; clone size: -; D gene: TRBD1; CDR3 protein: CASSLRTGYGYTF; CDR3 DNA: TGTGCCAGCAGTCTAAGGACAGGGTATGGCTACACCTTC
V gene: TRBV3-1/TRBV3-2; J gene: TRBJ2-7; clone size: -; D gene: TRBD1; CDR3 protein: CASSQRDSGYEQYF; CDR3 DNA: TGTGCCAGCAGCCAACGGGACAGTGGCTACGAGCAGTACTTC
V gene: TRBV7-9; J gene: TRBJ2-1; clone size: -; D gene: -; CDR3 protein: CASRSSGGDNEQFF; CDR3 DNA: TGTGCCAGCAGATCCAGCGGCGGGGACAATGAGCAGTTCTTC
V gene: TRBV6-2/TRBV6-3; J gene: TRBJ2-3; clone size: once; D gene: TRBD2; CDR3 protein: CASSFSGRPPTDTQYF; CDR3 DNA: TGTGCCAGCAGCTTTAGCGGGAGACCCCCCACAGATACGCAGTATTTT
V gene: TRBV7-3; J gene: TRBJ2-2; clone size: -; D gene: -; CDR3 protein: CASSSRGGPGELFF; CDR3 DNA: TGTGCCAGCAGCTCAAGGGGGGGCCCCGGGGAGCTGTTTTTT
V gene: TRBV15; J gene: TRBJ2-5; clone size: -; D gene: TRBD2; CDR3 protein: CATSRTGLTDQETQYF; CDR3 DNA: TGTGCCACCAGCAGAACGGGACTAACCGACCAAGAGACCCAGTACTTC
V gene: TRBV5-4; J gene: TRBJ1-3; clone size: -; D gene: -; CDR3 protein: CASSSMDGGPGNTIYF; CDR3 DNA: TGTGCCAGCAGCTCGATGGATGGGGGCCCTGGAAACACCATATATTTT
V gene: TRBV7-6; J gene: TRBJ1-1; clone size: -; D gene: -; CDR3 protein: CASSLGLGANTEAFF; CDR3 DNA: TGTGCCAGCAGCTTAGGTTTAGGGGCGAACACTGAAGCTTTCTTT
V gene: TRBV7-2; J gene: TRBJ1-1; clone size: -; D gene: -; CDR3 protein: CASSRTGTEAFF; CDR3 DNA: TGTGCCAGCAGTCGTACAGGGACGGAAGCTTTCTTT
V gene: TRBV28; J gene: TRBJ1-5; clone size: -; D gene: TRBD1; CDR3 protein: CASSDYRTDRGRANQPQHF; CDR3 DNA: TGTGCCAGCAGTGACTACCGAACCGACAGGGGAAGGGCCAATCAGCCCCAGCATTTT
V gene: TRBV5-1; J gene: TRBJ2-1; clone size: -; D gene: TRBD2; CDR3 protein: CASSLGRSGRGNEQFF; CDR3 DNA: TGCGCCAGCAGCTTGGGGAGGAGCGGGAGGGGGAATGAGCAGTTCTTC
V gene: TRBV21-1; J gene: TRBJ2-3; clone size: -; D gene: -; CDR3 protein: CASSSEPPGTSPSSPDTQYF; CDR3 DNA: TGTGCCAGCAGCTCGGAGCCCCCCGGGACTAGCCCGAGTAGCCCAGATACGCAGTATTTT
V gene: TRBV5-1; J gene: TRBJ2-7; clone size: once; D gene: TRBD2; CDR3 protein: CASSELGSGRFSYEQYF; CDR3 DNA: TGCGCCAGCAGCGAGCTAGGTAGCGGGAGGTTTTCCTACGAGCAGTACTTC
V gene: TRBV28; J gene: TRBJ2-7; clone size: -; D gene: -; CDR3 protein: CASSGDWIGEEQYF; CDR3 DNA: TGTGCCAGCAGTGGGGACTGGATAGGAGAGGAGCAGTACTTC
V gene: TRBV2; J gene: TRBJ1-5; clone size: -; D gene: -; CDR3 protein: CASSPFGNQPQHF; CDR3 DNA: TGTGCCAGCAGTCCCTTCGGGAATCAGCCCCAGCATTTT
V gene: TRBV12-3/TRBV12-4; J gene: TRBJ2-1; clone size: -; D gene: -; CDR3 protein: CASREGTVNEQFF; CDR3 DNA: TGTGCCAGCAGGGAGGGGACGGTCAATGAGCAGTTCTTC
V gene: TRBV19; J gene: TRBJ2-1; clone size: few; D gene: TRBD2; CDR3 protein: CASSARTSGINEQFF; CDR3 DNA: TGTGCCAGTAGTGCTAGGACTAGCGGGATCAATGAGCAGTTCTTC
V gene: TRBV5-6; J gene: TRBJ2-1; clone size: -; D gene: TRBD2; CDR3 protein: CASSRRGGRTYNEQFF; CDR3 DNA: TGTGCCAGCAGTCGCCGGGGCGGGAGGACATACAATGAGCAGTTCTTC
V gene: TRBV11-1; J gene: TRBJ1-2; clone size: -; D gene: TRBD1; CDR3 protein: CASSLGQTFHYGYTF; CDR3 DNA: TGTGCCAGCAGCTTGGGACAGACCTTTCACTATGGCTACACCTTC
V gene: TRBV3-1/TRBV3-2; J gene: TRBJ1-6; clone size: -; D gene: -; CDR3 protein: CASSSGQGKSPLHF; CDR3 DNA: TGTGCCAGCAGCTCAGGCCAGGGGAAGTCACCCCTCCACTTT
V gene: TRBV19; J gene: TRBJ2-7; clone size: -; D gene: -; CDR3 protein: CASSARLDPGEQYF; CDR3 DNA: TGTGCCAGTAGTGCTAGACTAGACCCGGGGGAGCAGTACTTC
V gene: TRBV6-2/TRBV6-3; J gene: TRBJ2-2; clone size: few; D gene: -; CDR3 protein: CASSHNRVTGELFF; CDR3 DNA: TGTGCCAGCAGTCACAACAGGGTTACCGGGGAGCTGTTTTTT
V gene: TRBV6-5; J gene: TRBJ1-2; clone size: -; D gene: -; CDR3 protein: CASSYRGLNYGYTF; CDR3 DNA: TGTGCCAGCAGTTACAGGGGGTTAAACTATGGCTACACCTTC